This T cell receptor (beta chain) comes out of a study of cytomegalovirus exposure and HLA in healthy donors. 60 Vbeta and 13 Jbeta primers were used in PCR. Libraries were prepared by immunoSEQ multiplex PCR; TCRdb keeps only in-frame clonotypes and omits some of them. The sample records tens of thousands of clones, over 9% being singletons. The donors gave bone marrow, and they were healthy. CDR1 MNHEY and CDR2 SMNVEV come from the germline V gene (reference sequence). This CDR3 has 15 residues. Trimming cost V 2 bases and J 5 bases, with 15 bases left between them. Sequenced sample: PBMCs. The chain recombines TRBV27 with TRBJ1-2; D may be TRBD1 (5 bases). The clonotype was recovered from a man aged 60 to 69 in good health and CMV-seropositive. The CDR3 region has the DNA TGTGCCAGCAGTTTAACTTGGGACGGGGGATATGGCTACACCTTC. Protein: CASSLTWDGGYGYTF.